This T cell receptor beta chain was recovered during a study of T cell responses to AZD1222 COVID-19 vaccine. Findings and limits, study-wide: Repertoire sampling was restricted to post-peak T cell response timepoints.

Profiling relied on immunoSEQ multiplex PCR, and the TCRdb table lists in-frame clones only, not all of them. The data hold around 120,000 clones, with about 93% observed a single time. With regard to this clone: Its antigen remains unidentified.

The CDR3 is 16 residues long. The V end lost 4 bases, the J end lost 5 bases, and 20 bases lay between the germline ends. CDR1 and CDR2 from the germline V gene are LGHDT and YNNKEL (reference sequence). This sequence joins TRBV3-1 (or the pseudogene TRBV3-2) and TRBJ1-1; D might be TRBD1 (6 bases). The sequencing used peripheral blood, collected 28 days after the second AZD1222 dose. The sequence was collected from an adult who received the AZD1222 COVID-19 vaccine. The CDR3 is CASSPVRGGEGTEAFF. Written as DNA, the CDR3 is TGTGCCAGCAGCCCGGTCCGAGGGGGAGAGGGGACTGAAGCTTTCTTT.